Sequencing of this T cell receptor (beta chain) was carried out in a study of blood T cell repertoires in COVID-19. Whole-study context: Acute-phase and convalescent COVID-19 samples originated in the United States, Italy and Spain. Sources were T cells, B-cell-depleted T cells, or PBMCs; the material itself was cDNA or gDNA.

CDR1 is SEHNR and CDR2 is FQNEAQ in the germline V gene (reference sequence). V lost 4 bases and J lost 2; bases outside the gene matches: 6. This CDR3 comprises 16 residues. Authors' processing steps: Reference gene primer amplification yielded estimated nucleated cell counts. TCRdb keeps only in-frame clones here, not all; method: immunoSEQ multiplex PCR. The V and J calls and the clone size are those of that table, but D and trimming were determined from the DNA. Found here are about 210,000 clones, 89% of them singletons; the top ten hold about 4.8%. Source material: peripheral blood. This receptor was taken from a woman between 35 and 50 years old with acute or convalescent COVID-19. J is TRBJ1-5 and V is TRBV7-9, with 9 bases identical to TRBD1. CDR3 protein: CASSSGQGEGNQPQHF. The DNA of the CDR3 is TGTGCCAGCAGCTCGGGACAGGGCGAGGGCAATCAGCCCCAGCATTTT.